This T cell receptor beta chain was obtained from a study of T cell changes during pregnancy in multiple sclerosis. TCRdb's table, derived via immunoSEQ multiplex PCR, lists solely in-frame clones and lacks some. The top ten clones hold 5% to 5.5% of a sample with about 53,000 clones, around 90% of them seen once. V was clipped by 8 bases and J by 5 bases; unmatched bases: 6. The CDR3 runs 13 residues. In germline, CDR1 is LNHDA, CDR2 SQIVND (reference sequence). The source of this sequence is a female donor in good health, enrolled as a control in a pregnancy study. This chain links TRBV19 with TRBJ1-1; 9 bases are a match to TRBD1. Sequencing was performed on peripheral blood, taken after pregnancy. DNA for the CDR3: TGTGCCAGTGGGACAGGGCGGGGAACTGAAGCTTTCTTT. Translation gives CASGTGRGTEAFF.